The TCR beta chain described here comes from a study of CD8 T cells in ankylosing spondylitis (dated by TCRdb to about 2017). For the study in its entirety: T cell receptor beta repertoires were profiled in healthy donors and ankylosing spondylitis patients so that disease-linked TCR variants could be found. Peripheral blood was sampled, and synovial fluid was also collected from ankylosing spondylitis patients. The full study cohort was made up of about two dozen ankylosing spondylitis patients and 108 healthy donors. The investigation overall reported the following: The disease-linked clones were reported as significantly enriched in matched synovial fluid samples from ankylosing spondylitis patients. Some motif variants had previously been reported in the synovial fluid and blood of reactive arthritis patients, which suggests shared mechanisms of disease initiation. Blood from ankylosing spondylitis patients appeared to be characterized by a TCR beta motif composed of several highly homologous amino acid variants. The disease-linked clones had a CD8+ phenotype and were found at relatively low frequencies in peripheral blood.

In its sample, this clonotype was seen once. Its binding antigen is unknown. No clone much larger than this one lies a single base away; base qualities are absent. A single read counts as weak evidence. CDR1 and CDR2 (SGHRS, YFSETQ) derive from the germline V gene. The CDR3 has 15 amino acids, counting the end cysteine and phenylalanine. Of the read, only the CDR3 DNA is kept; its 45 bases are in frame from base 1. V is pruned by 7 bases and J by 5 bases, leaving 12 bases of the junction without a gene match. Sequencing relied on an Illumina HiSeq 2500. TCR beta libraries were prepared by quantitative 5'-RACE with molecular barcodes. As for the original processing: To identify disease-linked TCR variants, a new computational method was used, one built on a probabilistic model of VDJ rearrangement. TCRdb's own reprocessing of the public reads used fastp at Q25 and MiXCR and kept productive beta chains. Rows merge per CDR3 protein into single entries with the most common DNA and genes. TCRdb, rather than the study authors, made the V and J calls. This sample comprises around 340,000 distinct CDR3 sequences, 14% to 15% of them detected only once. The top ten clonotypes cover approximately 1.1% of the sample.

The chain is assembled from TRBV5-1 and TRBJ2-7; TRBD1 aligns with 10 central bases. What was sequenced was blood, either unsorted or a sorted T cell fraction (not recorded which). This TCR was recovered from a male donor with ankylosing spondylitis or in good health (not recorded which). At the DNA level, the sequence is TGCGCCAGCGGCTCACCGGGACAGGGGTCCCACGAGCAGTACTTC. Translated, it reads CASGSPGQGSHEQYF.